This TCR beta chain appears in the sequencing data of a study of T cell responses to AZD1222 COVID-19 vaccine. Whole-study results and caveats: Nearly half of spike-specific TCRs reportedly target unmutated variant regions. A rise in Spike-specific TCR breadth and depth followed two AZD1222 doses. AZD1222 recipients seropositive at baseline numbered only 5 to 7.

A note on this clone: Antigen unknown.

TCRdb's copy holds only in-frame clones and misses some; the assay was immunoSEQ multiplex PCR. The sample lists just under 80,000 clones; roughly 90% were seen once. Trimming cost V 3 bases and J 3 bases; bases outside gene matches: 8. The germline V gene has CDR1 LNHDA and CDR2 SQIVND (reference sequence). This CDR3 spans 15 amino acids. Sequenced material: peripheral blood, taken 28 days after the second AZD1222 dose. This chain connects TRBV19 to TRBJ2-7, with 7 bases matching TRBD2. The clonotype comes from an adult who received the AZD1222 COVID-19 vaccine. DNA of the CDR3: TGTGCCAGTAGTATGGGAGCGGGAAGGGACTACGAGCAGTACTTC. It is translated as CASSMGAGRDYEQYF.